Listed here is a single TCR beta chain. As yet, its antigen is unknown. This CDR3 is built from 15 residues. Trimming took 4 bases from V and 1 from J, leaving 10 bases between them. Per germline, CDR1 WNHNN and CDR2 SYGVQD (reference sequence). These data are taken from a study of CD8 T cells in ankylosing spondylitis. Findings and caveats of the study: Within matched ankylosing spondylitis synovial fluid, disease-linked clones were reportedly significantly enriched. Some of the motif variants had earlier been found in reactive arthritis patients' fluid and blood.

For TCR beta, libraries came from quantitative 5'-RACE with molecular barcodes. TCRdb reprocessed the 5' RACE reads via MiXCR and lists one record per CDR3 protein. The repertoire includes 200,000 to 250,000 distinct CDR3 sequences, roughly 25% of them detected once, and just over 6.5% sits in the top ten. The chain combines TRBV10-1 with TRBJ2-2; D possibly corresponds to TRBD2 (6 bases). The clonotype was recovered from a male donor with ankylosing spondylitis or in good health (not recorded which). The sample taken for sequencing was blood, either unsorted or a sorted T cell fraction (not recorded which). The CDR3 nucleotides read TGCGCCAGCAGTGTTGGTAGCGGGAACACCGGGGAGCTGTTTTTT. Translating it yields CASSVGSGNTGELFF.